The 10 T cell receptor beta chains below come from one sample, sequenced in a study of memory CD4+ T cells and cytomegalovirus serostatus. Single viable CD3+CD4+CD8-CD45RO+ cells were sorted as the memory CD4+ T cells. Profiled with immunoSEQ multiplex PCR; TCRdb holds only in-frame clones, not every one. The sample consists of about 41,000 clones, 70% to 80% of them appearing once. Material for sequencing was memory CD4+ T cells from blood. The receptors originated from an adult in good health and CMV-seronegative.

J is TRBJ1-2 and V is TRBV11-2, with 11 bases fitting TRBD1. V was pared by 1 base and J by 6 bases, with 4 bases of the junction left unmatched. From germline, CDR1 is SGHAT and CDR2 FQNNGV. The CDR3 totals 15 residues. CDR3 region: CASSLGTGGWDGYTF. CDR3 in DNA: TGTGCCAGCAGCTTAGGGACAGGGGGCTGGGATGGCTACACCTTC.

This clone was counted once. This sequence joins TRBV29-1 and TRBJ2-7; 8 positions agree with TRBD1. The CDR3 loop spans 13 amino acids. V shed 6 bases, J shed 0 bases, and the junction held 4 bases outside the gene matches. Per the germline V gene, CDR1 is SQVTM and CDR2 is ANQGSEA. In DNA, the CDR3 is TGCAGCGTGTGGGACAGGTTCTCCTACGAGCAGTACTTC. It yields the protein CSVWDRFSYEQYF.

The chain joins TRBV30 to TRBJ1-2; no reliable D call. Germline V CDR1 and CDR2: GTSNPN, SVGIG (reference sequence). The CDR3 spans 15 residues. Trimming removed 0 bases at V and 8 bases at J, with 19 bases between. The CDR3 here is CAWSVALWSISGYTF. The CDR3 DNA is TGTGCCTGGAGTGTAGCCCTTTGGAGTATTAGCGGCTACACCTTC.

This chain links TRBV6-6 with TRBJ1-5, with TRBD1 as a possible D gene (5 bases). Germline CDR1 MNHNY, CDR2 SVGAGI (reference sequence). CDR3 length: 14 amino acids. The V end was cut by 5 bases, the J end by 3 bases, with 11 bases between. This CDR3 is CASSPSGFNQPQHF. The CDR3 coding sequence is TGTGCCAGCAGTCCCTCAGGGTTCAATCAGCCCCAGCATTTT.

V and J are TRBV30 and TRBJ1-1; D is uncertain. Between the trimmed V and J ends, which lost 4 bases and 5 bases, there was a span of 11 bases. The CDR3 sequence is 12 residues long. Per the germline V gene, CDR1 is GTSNPN and CDR2 is SVGIG (reference sequence). The CDR3 region is CAWTDGRTEAFF. In nucleotides, the CDR3 is TGTGCCTGGACGGACGGTCGGACTGAAGCTTTCTTT.

The chain employs TRBV7-2 and TRBJ2-7, with TRBD2 identical over 9 bases. This CDR3 comprises 13 residues. The germline V gene has CDR1 SGHTA and CDR2 FQGNSA. V was pared by 1 base and J by 7 bases, with 2 bases of the junction left unmatched. CDR3 in DNA: TGTGCCAGCAGCTTAGGGACTAGCGTGGAGCAGTACTTC. As protein: CASSLGTSVEQYF.

A few counts support this clone. The J gene is TRBJ1-2, the V gene TRBV19; D perhaps matches TRBD1 (5 bases). This CDR3 has 14 residues. Germline CDR1 LNHDA, CDR2 SQIVND (reference sequence). Deletions cut 6 bases from V and 4 bases from J, with 15 bases between. The CDR3 loop is CASSPGRRSYGYTF. The CDR3 region has the DNA TGTGCCAGTAGCCCGGGACGACGGAGCTATGGCTACACCTTC.

The chain carries TRBV6-1 and TRBJ1-1, with D hard to call. Germline V gives CDR1 MNHNS, CDR2 SASEGT. This CDR3 is built from 13 residues. V lost 7 bases, J lost 7 bases, and 16 bases lay in between. The CDR3 DNA follows: TGTGCCAGCACCGATAGTGTGGGGAATGAAGCTTTCTTT. Amino acid sequence: CASTDSVGNEAFF.

This sequence joins TRBV19 and TRBJ2-7; the D gene is possibly TRBD1 (5 bases). This CDR3 has 13 residues. V lost 4 bases and J lost 4, with 11 bases in between. Germline CDR1 reads LNHDA; CDR2 reads SQIVND (reference sequence). The chain's CDR3 is CASSKGREYEQYF. In DNA, the CDR3 is TGTGCCAGTAGTAAGGGCAGGGAATACGAGCAGTACTTC.

The chain links TRBV5-1 to TRBJ2-5; a weak D match, TRBD2 (6 bases). V lost 4 bases and J lost 4, with 11 bases in between. The germline CDR1 and CDR2 sequences are SGHRS and YFSETQ. This CDR3 is built from 13 residues. The DNA of the CDR3 is TGCGCCAGCAGCGGGCAGGGAGGAGAGACCCAGTACTTC. Its translation is CASSGQGGETQYF.